The present entry profiles one T cell receptor (beta chain) with its context. Its antigen is still unknown. The sample holds no much larger clone one base away, and base qualities are not on file. The CDR3 numbers 15 residues from cysteine through phenylalanine. Solely the CDR3 DNA is kept, with 45 bases framed from the first base. Deletion took 3 bases off V and 6 bases off J, with a span of 15 bases between the germline ends. Per the germline V gene, LGHNT is the CDR1 and FRNRAP is the CDR2. These data come from a study of blood T cell repertoires in COVID-19 (dated by TCRdb to about 2020). Background on the whole study: The collaborator samples originated in the United States, Italy and Spain and spanned the acute and convalescent phases of COVID-19. Samples were obtained from the ongoing ImmuneRACE study (first 160 participants) and from 1,000 to 1,500 subjects provided by 6 global collaborators. The material from the prospective study consisted of cDNA or gDNA derived from T cells, B-cell-depleted T cells, or PBMCs. The repertoires were made available in a free public database intended to serve as a resource for research on the immune response to SARS-CoV-2. The dataset comprised deeply sampled blood TCRbeta repertoires from subjects exposed to, actively infected with, or recovered from COVID-19. HLA class I and class II types, where available, came from metadata supplied by the sample provider rather than from assay-based typing. Sample metadata almost always included a de-identified subject ID, COVID-19 status, age in years and sex.

Overall study outcomes, separate from this receptor: The amount of clinical and demographic metadata varied by source and participant and was provided uncurated.

The collaborating institutions used their own protocols to collect whole blood in K2EDTA tubes. For TCRbeta analysis, collaborators shipped samples as frozen whole blood, isolated PBMCs, or DNA extracted from either of those sample types. The immunoSEQ Assay, a bias-controlled multiplex PCR, was used to amplify TCRbeta CDR3 regions from genomic DNA. The authors' pipeline ran thus. The number of nucleated cells in each sample was estimated from the amplification of reference gene primers within the assay. Sequence reads were collapsed and filtered to measure the absolute abundance of every unique TCRbeta CDR3 rearrangement. For each sample, productive Simpson clonality was calculated by taking the square root of Simpson's diversity index across productive rearrangements. Here the immuneACCESS table is served through TCRdb, limited to in-frame sequences with V and J called. Missing clones are a known gap in these copies; in checked studies unresolved V genes cover under half, and the rest lacks a known reason. That table gives V, J and clone size, and the DNA gave D and trimming. Counted in this sample were roughly 71,000 clones; roughly 85% of them appeared once. 15% to 20% of the sample comes from the top ten.

The TCR sequence derives from a woman aged 80 or older with acute or convalescent COVID-19. The sequencing sample was made of peripheral blood. The chain uses TRBV12-5 and TRBJ1-5, with the D gene too uncertain to name. DNA sequence: TGTGCTAGTGGTTTAAGAGGAACGGAGGGTCAGCCCCAGCATTTT. Its protein is CASGLRGTEGQPQHF.